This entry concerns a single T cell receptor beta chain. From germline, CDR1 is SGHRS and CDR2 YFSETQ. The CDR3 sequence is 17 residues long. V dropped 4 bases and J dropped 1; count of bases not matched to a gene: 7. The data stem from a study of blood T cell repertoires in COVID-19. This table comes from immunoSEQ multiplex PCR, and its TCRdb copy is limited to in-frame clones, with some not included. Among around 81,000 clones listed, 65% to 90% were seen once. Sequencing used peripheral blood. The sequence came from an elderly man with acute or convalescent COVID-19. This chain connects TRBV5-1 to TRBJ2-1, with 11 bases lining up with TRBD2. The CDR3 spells CASSSRGTSGSYNEQFF. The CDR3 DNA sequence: TGCGCCAGCAGCAGCCGAGGGACTAGCGGATCCTACAATGAGCAGTTCTTC.